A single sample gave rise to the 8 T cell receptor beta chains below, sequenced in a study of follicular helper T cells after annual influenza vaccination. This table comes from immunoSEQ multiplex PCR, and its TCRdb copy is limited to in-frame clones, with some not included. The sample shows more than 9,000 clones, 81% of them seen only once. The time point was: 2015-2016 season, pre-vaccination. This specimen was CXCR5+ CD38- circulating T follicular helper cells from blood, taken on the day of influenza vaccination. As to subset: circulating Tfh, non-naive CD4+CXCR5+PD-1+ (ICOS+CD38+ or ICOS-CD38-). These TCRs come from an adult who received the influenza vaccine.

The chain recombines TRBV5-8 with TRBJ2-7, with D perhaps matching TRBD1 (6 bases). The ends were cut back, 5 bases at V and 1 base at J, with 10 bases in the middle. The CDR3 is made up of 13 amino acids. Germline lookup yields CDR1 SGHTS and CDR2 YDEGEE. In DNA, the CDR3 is TGTGCCAGCAGTACCCAGGGGTCCTACGAGCAGTACTTC. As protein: CASSTQGSYEQYF. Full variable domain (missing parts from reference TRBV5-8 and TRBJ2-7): EAGVTQSPTHLIKTRGQQATLRCSPISGHTSVYWYQQALGLGLQFLLWYDEGEERNRGNFPPRFSGRQFPNYSSELNVNALELEDSALYLCASSTQGSYEQYFGPGTRLTVT.

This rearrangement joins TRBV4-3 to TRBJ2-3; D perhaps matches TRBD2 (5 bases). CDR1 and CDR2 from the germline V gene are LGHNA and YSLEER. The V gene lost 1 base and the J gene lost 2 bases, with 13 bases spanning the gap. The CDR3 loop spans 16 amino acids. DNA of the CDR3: TGCGCCAGCAGCCAAGGACCGGGAATTACCACAGATACGCAGTATTTT. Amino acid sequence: CASSQGPGITTDTQYF.

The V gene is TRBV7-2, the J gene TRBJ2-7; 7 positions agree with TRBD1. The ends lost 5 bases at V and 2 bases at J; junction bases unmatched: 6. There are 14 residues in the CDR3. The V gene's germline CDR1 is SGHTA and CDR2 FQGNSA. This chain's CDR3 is CASSPPGQPYEQYF. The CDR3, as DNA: TGTGCCAGCAGCCCACCGGGACAGCCCTACGAGCAGTACTTC.

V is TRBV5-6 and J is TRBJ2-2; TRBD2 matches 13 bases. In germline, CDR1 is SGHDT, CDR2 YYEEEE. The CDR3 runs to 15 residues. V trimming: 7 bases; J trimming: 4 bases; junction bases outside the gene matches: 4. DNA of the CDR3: TGTGCCAGCGGCGGACTAGCGGGGGTCACCGGGGAGCTGTTTTTT. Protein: CASGGLAGVTGELFF.

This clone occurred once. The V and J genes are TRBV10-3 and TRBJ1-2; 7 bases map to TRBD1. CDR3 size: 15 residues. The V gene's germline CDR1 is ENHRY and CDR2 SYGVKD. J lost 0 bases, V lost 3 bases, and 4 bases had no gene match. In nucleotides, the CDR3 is TGTGCCATCAGTGAAGGGGGCCAAGCTAACTATGGCTACACCTTC. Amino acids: CAISEGGQANYGYTF.

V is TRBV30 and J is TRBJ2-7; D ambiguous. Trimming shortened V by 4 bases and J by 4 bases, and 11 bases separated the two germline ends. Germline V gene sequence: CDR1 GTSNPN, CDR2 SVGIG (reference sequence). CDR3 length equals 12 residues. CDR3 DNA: TGTGCCTGGAATAAAGCTGGTTACGAGCAGTACTTC. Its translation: CAWNKAGYEQYF.

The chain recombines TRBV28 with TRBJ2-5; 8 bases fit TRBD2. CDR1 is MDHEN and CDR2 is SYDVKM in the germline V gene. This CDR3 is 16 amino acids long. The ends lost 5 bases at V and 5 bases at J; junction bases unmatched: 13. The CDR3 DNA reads TGTGCCAGCAGTCCCCCTCGGAGAGCGGGAGTGGAGACCCAGTACTTC. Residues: CASSPPRRAGVETQYF.

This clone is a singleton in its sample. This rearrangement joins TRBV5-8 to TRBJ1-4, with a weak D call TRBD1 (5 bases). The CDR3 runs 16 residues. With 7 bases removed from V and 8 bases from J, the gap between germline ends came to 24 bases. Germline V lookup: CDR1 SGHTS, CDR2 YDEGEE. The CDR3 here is CASGTVAGPLVEKLFF. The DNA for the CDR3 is TGTGCCAGCGGGACCGTGGCAGGGCCTCTTGTAGAAAAACTGTTTTTT.